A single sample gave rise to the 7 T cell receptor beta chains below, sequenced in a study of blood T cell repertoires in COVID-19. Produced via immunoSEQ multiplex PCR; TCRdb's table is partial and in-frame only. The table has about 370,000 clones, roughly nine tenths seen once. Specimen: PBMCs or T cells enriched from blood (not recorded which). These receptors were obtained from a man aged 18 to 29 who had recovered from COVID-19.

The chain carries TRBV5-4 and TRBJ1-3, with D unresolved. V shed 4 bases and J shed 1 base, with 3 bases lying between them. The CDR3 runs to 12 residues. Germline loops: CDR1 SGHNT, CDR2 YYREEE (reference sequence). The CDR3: CASSVSGNTIYF. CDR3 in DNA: TGTGCCAGCAGCGTATCTGGAAACACCATATATTTT.

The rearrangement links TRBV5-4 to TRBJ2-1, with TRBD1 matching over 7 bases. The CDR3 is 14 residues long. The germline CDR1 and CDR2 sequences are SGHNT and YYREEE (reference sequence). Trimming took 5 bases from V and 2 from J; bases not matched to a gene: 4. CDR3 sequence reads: CASRAGTAYNEQFF. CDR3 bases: TGTGCCAGCAGAGCCGGGACAGCCTACAATGAGCAGTTCTTC.

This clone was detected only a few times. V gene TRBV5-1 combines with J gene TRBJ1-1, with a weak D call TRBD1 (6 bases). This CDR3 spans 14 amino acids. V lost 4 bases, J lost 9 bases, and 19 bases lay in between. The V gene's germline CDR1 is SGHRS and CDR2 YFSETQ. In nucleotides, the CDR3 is TGCGCCAGCAGCGGGGGTCAGGGGAGAAGCAAAGCTTTCTTT. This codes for CASSGGQGRSKAFF.

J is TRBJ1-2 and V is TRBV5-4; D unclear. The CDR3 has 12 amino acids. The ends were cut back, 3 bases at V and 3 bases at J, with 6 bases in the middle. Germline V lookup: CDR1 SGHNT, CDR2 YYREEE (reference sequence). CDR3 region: CASSSLDYGYTF. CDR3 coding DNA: TGTGCCAGCAGCTCCCTCGACTATGGCTACACCTTC.

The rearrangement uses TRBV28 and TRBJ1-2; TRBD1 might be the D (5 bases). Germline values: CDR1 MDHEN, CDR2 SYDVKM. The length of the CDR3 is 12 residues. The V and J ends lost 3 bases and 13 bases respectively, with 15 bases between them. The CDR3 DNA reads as TGTGCCAGCAGTTTCTCCACAGGAGACCGCACCTTC. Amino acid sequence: CASSFSTGDRTF.

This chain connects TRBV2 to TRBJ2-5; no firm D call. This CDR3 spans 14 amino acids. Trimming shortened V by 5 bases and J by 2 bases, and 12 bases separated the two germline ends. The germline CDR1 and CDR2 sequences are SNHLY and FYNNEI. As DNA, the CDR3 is TGTGCCAGCAGTCACAGAAGTCAGCAAGAGACCCAGTACTTC. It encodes CASSHRSQQETQYF.

CDR3 residues: CASRRQDFNNQPQHF. For the CDR3, the DNA is TGTGCCAGCAGACGACAGGATTTTAACAATCAGCCCCAGCATTTT. The V and J genes are TRBV6-5 and TRBJ1-5; possibly TRBD1 for D (6 bases). The CDR3 sequence is 15 residues long. The germline CDR1 and CDR2 sequences are MNHEY and SVGAGI. V lost 6 bases, J lost 3 bases, and 15 bases lay in between.